A selection of T cell receptor beta chains follows, all from one sample in a study of response to subunit inactivated influenza vaccine. TCRdb fed the RT-PCR reads into MiXCR, producing one record per CDR3 protein. The table shows under 850,000 distinct CDR3 sequences, with less than 20% occurring only once. The material was PBMCs from blood, obtained more than 4 days after vaccination. Every receptor here comes from a man aged 45-60 years who received an inactivated influenza vaccine. The CDR3 runs from the conserved cysteine through the conserved F or W. Each record gives: J gene, V gene, clone size, D gene, CDR3 DNA, CDR3 protein. A D gene is named only where the DNA matches it firmly. Only part of the rows carry a size: once, few, many, or a class if the clone is expanded.

j_gene: TRBJ2-5; v_gene: TRBV9; abundance: NA; d_gene: NA; CDR3nt: TGTGCCAGCAGCGTAGATGGGTTCCAAGAGACCCAGTACTTC; CDR3aa: CASSVDGFQETQYF
j_gene: TRBJ1-1; v_gene: TRBV19; abundance: NA; d_gene: TRBD1; CDR3nt: TGTGCCAGTAGTATGCGACAGGGGTCGACTGAAGCTTTCTTT; CDR3aa: CASSMRQGSTEAFF
j_gene: TRBJ2-1; v_gene: TRBV7-9; abundance: few; d_gene: TRBD2; CDR3nt: TGTGCCAGCAGCACTTGGACTAGCGGGACTAACAATGAGCAGTTCTTC; CDR3aa: CASSTWTSGTNNEQFF
j_gene: TRBJ2-7; v_gene: TRBV7-9; abundance: few; d_gene: NA; CDR3nt: TGTGCCAGCAGCTCAGAACGTGGTAGCAGGACCTACGAGCAGTACTTC; CDR3aa: CASSSERGSRTYEQYF
j_gene: TRBJ2-2; v_gene: TRBV3-1; abundance: few; d_gene: TRBD2; CDR3nt: TGTGCCAGCAGCCCAACTAGCGGGAGTGACGGGGAGCTGTTTTTT; CDR3aa: CASSPTSGSDGELFF
j_gene: TRBJ2-1; v_gene: TRBV12-3/TRBV12-4; abundance: few; d_gene: TRBD2; CDR3nt: TGTGCCAGCAGTTTAAGGACTAGCGGTATCAATGAGCAGTTCTTC; CDR3aa: CASSLRTSGINEQFF
j_gene: TRBJ1-4; v_gene: TRBV6-5; abundance: many; d_gene: NA; CDR3nt: TGTGCCAGCAGTTACGGGCACAGGGTTGGAGAAAAACTGTTTTTT; CDR3aa: CASSYGHRVGEKLFF
j_gene: TRBJ2-5; v_gene: TRBV7-2; abundance: few; d_gene: TRBD2; CDR3nt: TGTGCCAGCAGCCCCGGGAGGGGAGAGACCCAGTACTTC; CDR3aa: CASSPGRGETQYF
j_gene: TRBJ2-3; v_gene: TRBV5-1; abundance: few; d_gene: TRBD2; CDR3nt: TGCGCCAGCAGCTTGTATCGGCTAGCGGGCACAGATACGCAGTATTTT; CDR3aa: CASSLYRLAGTDTQYF
j_gene: TRBJ2-5; v_gene: TRBV7-2; abundance: few; d_gene: TRBD1; CDR3nt: TGTGCCAGCAGCTACCAGACAGGGCCAGAGACCCAGTACTTC; CDR3aa: CASSYQTGPETQYF
j_gene: TRBJ2-1; v_gene: TRBV6-1; abundance: NA; d_gene: NA; CDR3nt: TGTGCCAGCAGTCCAGCGGGGACAGGAGAATTCTTC; CDR3aa: CASSPAGTGEFF
j_gene: TRBJ2-7; v_gene: TRBV27; abundance: few; d_gene: NA; CDR3nt: TGTGCCAGCAGTTTATCATATAGTAGGAGCTCCTACGAGCAGTACTTC; CDR3aa: CASSLSYSRSSYEQYF
j_gene: TRBJ1-5; v_gene: TRBV6-2/TRBV6-3; abundance: NA; d_gene: NA; CDR3nt: TGTGCCAGCAGTTACTCACGGATCAATCAGCCCCAGCATTTT; CDR3aa: CASSYSRINQPQHF
j_gene: TRBJ2-3; v_gene: TRBV5-1; abundance: few; d_gene: TRBD1; CDR3nt: TGCGCCAGCAGCTTGGGAGGCAGGGGGACGACAGATACGCAGTATTTT; CDR3aa: CASSLGGRGTTDTQYF
j_gene: TRBJ1-5; v_gene: TRBV10-3; abundance: few; d_gene: TRBD1; CDR3nt: TGTGCCATCGGACAGGCTTACAATCAGCCCCAGCATTTT; CDR3aa: CAIGQAYNQPQHF
j_gene: TRBJ2-5; v_gene: TRBV12-3/TRBV12-4; abundance: few; d_gene: NA; CDR3nt: TGTGCCAGCAGTTCCCCTATTGAGACCCAGTACTTC; CDR3aa: CASSSPIETQYF
j_gene: TRBJ2-7; v_gene: TRBV6-2/TRBV6-3; abundance: NA; d_gene: TRBD1; CDR3nt: TGTGCCAGCAGTTACTTATTGGGACAGGGGAACTACGAGCAGTACTTC; CDR3aa: CASSYLLGQGNYEQYF
j_gene: TRBJ2-7; v_gene: TRBV20-1; abundance: few; d_gene: TRBD2; CDR3nt: TGCAGTGCTAGAGGAACTAGCGGGAGGACCCCCTACGAGCAGTACTTC; CDR3aa: CSARGTSGRTPYEQYF
j_gene: TRBJ2-5; v_gene: TRBV6-1; abundance: many; d_gene: TRBD2; CDR3nt: TGTGCCAGCAGCCACACTAGCGGACTCCAAGAGACCCAGTACTTC; CDR3aa: CASSHTSGLQETQYF
j_gene: TRBJ1-2; v_gene: TRBV12-3/TRBV12-4; abundance: NA; d_gene: NA; CDR3nt: TGTGCCAGCAGTTCAGCCTTATATGGCTACACCTTC; CDR3aa: CASSSALYGYTF
j_gene: TRBJ2-7; v_gene: TRBV11-2; abundance: NA; d_gene: NA; CDR3nt: TGTGCCAGCGGGGTAGGGGGACCCTACGAGCAGTACTTC; CDR3aa: CASGVGGPYEQYF
j_gene: TRBJ2-7; v_gene: TRBV11-2; abundance: few; d_gene: TRBD1; CDR3nt: TGTGCCAGCAGCAACCGGGACAGGGGGAGCTACGAGCAGTACTTC; CDR3aa: CASSNRDRGSYEQYF
j_gene: TRBJ2-1; v_gene: TRBV21-1; abundance: NA; d_gene: NA; CDR3nt: TGTGCCAGCAGCAATTTCGACAGGGACTCCTACAATGAGCAGTTCTTC; CDR3aa: CASSNFDRDSYNEQFF
j_gene: TRBJ2-7; v_gene: TRBV4-2; abundance: NA; d_gene: NA; CDR3nt: TGTGCCAGCAGCCAAGGGGGGGGGACAGGCTCCTACGAGCAGTACTTC; CDR3aa: CASSQGGGTGSYEQYF
j_gene: TRBJ2-7; v_gene: TRBV6-2/TRBV6-3; abundance: few; d_gene: NA; CDR3nt: TGTGCCAGCAATACCGCGGACAGTTCCTCGTACGAGCAGTACTTC; CDR3aa: CASNTADSSSYEQYF
j_gene: TRBJ2-7; v_gene: TRBV24-1; abundance: few; d_gene: NA; CDR3nt: TGTGCCTCCGGTACCCCCTACGAGCAGTACTTC; CDR3aa: CASGTPYEQYF
j_gene: TRBJ2-5; v_gene: TRBV6-1; abundance: few; d_gene: TRBD1; CDR3nt: TGTGCCAGCAGACTACAGGGGGCTGGGGAGACCCAGTACTTC; CDR3aa: CASRLQGAGETQYF